The 23 T cell receptor beta chains presented below share a single source sample, sequenced in a study of OX40 agonist ivuxolimab in advanced cancers. This table comes from immunoSEQ multiplex PCR, and its TCRdb copy is limited to in-frame clones, with some not included. The repertoire includes 80,000 to 130,000 clones, 90% of them detected once, and more than 0.25% sits in the top ten. The specimen was CD4+ or CD8+ T cells sorted from blood, collected in a trial of the OX40 agonist ivuxolimab. The receptors originated from an adult with an advanced solid tumor such as melanoma, head and neck, liver or kidney cancer.

The chain has TRBV10-3 and TRBJ1-2; TRBD1 is a possible D gene (5 bases). This CDR3 has 13 residues. Trimming removed 1 base at V and 4 bases at J, with 7 bases between. From germline, CDR1 is ENHRY and CDR2 SYGVKD. This CDR3 reads CAISEWDGYGYTF. In DNA, the CDR3 is TGTGCCATCAGTGAGTGGGACGGCTATGGCTACACCTTC.

This sequence joins TRBV5-6 and TRBJ2-2; D unclear. Deletions cut 4 bases from V and 0 bases from J, with 1 base between. This CDR3 is 12 amino acids long. CDR1 and CDR2 from the germline V gene are SGHDT and YYEEEE. CDR3 nucleotides: TGTGCCAGCAGCCCGAACACCGGGGAGCTGTTTTTT. Translation: CASSPNTGELFF.

This chain links TRBV28 with TRBJ2-1, with 11 nucleotides matching TRBD2. V trimming: 6 bases; J trimming: 6 bases; junction bases outside the gene matches: 10. The CDR3 consists of 16 residues. CDR1 and CDR2 (germline): MDHEN, SYDVKM. CDR3 sequence: CASSPLTSGIPNEQFF. DNA for the CDR3: TGTGCCAGCAGCCCCCTGACTAGCGGGATTCCCAATGAGCAGTTCTTC.

The chain links TRBV5-5 to TRBJ1-5, with D hard to call. Germline CDR1 and CDR2: SGHKS and YYEKEE (reference sequence). Trimming took off 0 bases at V and 3 bases at J, with 4 bases between the two ends. The CDR3 loop spans 13 amino acids. In nucleotides, the CDR3 is TGTGCCAGCAGCTTGGGGGACAATCAGCCCCAGCATTTT. Protein: CASSLGDNQPQHF. Full variable domain (remainder filled in from reference TRBV5-5 and TRBJ1-5): DAGVTQSPTHLIKTRGQQVTLRCSPISGHKSVSWYQQVLGQGPQFIFQYYEKEERGRGNFPDRFSARQFPNYSSELNVNALLLGDSALYLCASSLGDNQPQHFGDGTRLSIL.

This clone is a singleton in its sample. The gene calls are TRBV6-1 and TRBJ2-6; D not certain. The V gene's germline CDR1 is MNHNS and CDR2 SASEGT. Trimming stripped 1 base from V and 4 bases from J, with 8 bases between. This CDR3 comprises 15 residues. The CDR3 loop reads CASSEGSTGANVLTF. Here the CDR3 DNA reads TGTGCCAGCAGTGAAGGGTCTACAGGGGCCAACGTCCTGACTTTC.

The V gene is TRBV11-1, the J gene TRBJ2-1; 7 bases agree with TRBD2. There are 15 residues in the CDR3. Germline CDR1 SGHAT, CDR2 FQDESV (reference sequence). Unmatched junction bases numbered 3, after V lost 3 bases and J lost 1 base. CDR3: CASSLGGNSYNEQFF. The CDR3 DNA reads TGTGCCAGCAGCTTGGGAGGGAATTCCTACAATGAGCAGTTCTTC.

J is TRBJ1-4 and V is TRBV28, with a weak D call TRBD1 (6 bases). The CDR3 spans 15 residues. The V and J ends lost 5 bases and 5 bases respectively, with 15 bases between them. CDR1 is MDHEN, CDR2 SYDVKM, per germline. The CDR3 is CASSRGGGPNEKLFF. The CDR3 DNA reads as TGTGCCAGCAGTCGCGGGGGGGGCCCCAATGAAAAACTGTTTTTT.

CDR3 DNA: TGTGCCAGCAGTTTATTGTCCAGGGGGCTCTTCTACGGGGAGCAGTACTTC. This codes for CASSLLSRGLFYGEQYF. The J gene is TRBJ2-7, the V gene TRBV28, with 8 bases identical to TRBD1. Per the germline V gene, CDR1 is MDHEN and CDR2 is SYDVKM. Trimming took 1 base from V and 7 from J; bases not matched to a gene: 15. CDR3 length: 17 amino acids.

The rearrangement joins TRBV18 to TRBJ1-3; 9 bases are shared with TRBD1. Per the germline V gene, CDR1 is KGHSH and CDR2 is LQKENI. J lost 2 bases, V lost 1 base, and 6 bases had no gene match. This CDR3 has 17 residues. In DNA, the CDR3 is TGTGCCAGCTCACCACTTGGACAGGGGTTAACTGGAAACACCATATATTTT. It translates to CASSPLGQGLTGNTIYF.

The J gene is TRBJ1-1, the V gene TRBV7-9, with D possibly being TRBD1 (6 bases). The V end was cut by 7 bases, the J end by 0 bases, with 15 bases between. The CDR3 contains 15 residues. CDR1 and CDR2 from the germline V gene are SEHNR and FQNEAQ (reference sequence). The CDR3 DNA is TGTGCCAGCACCCAAAAGGGGGATTTGAACACTGAAGCTTTCTTT. Encoded protein: CASTQKGDLNTEAFF.

The chain employs TRBV4-2 and TRBJ2-7; 11 positions agree with TRBD1. V lost 1 base to trimming and J lost 4 bases; unmatched junction nucleotides: 3. The CDR3 covers 15 residues. The germline gives CDR1 LGHNA, CDR2 YNFKEQ. The CDR3 DNA is TGTGCCAGCAGCCAAGCCGGGACAGGGGGGTACGAGCAGTACTTC. Encoded protein: CASSQAGTGGYEQYF.

The genes are TRBV7-6 and TRBJ2-1, with TRBD2 as a possible D gene (6 bases). V shed 11 bases and J shed 3 bases, with 20 bases lying between them. Germline V gives CDR1 SGHVS, CDR2 FNYEAQ. The CDR3 loop spans 15 amino acids. The CDR3 here is CAARDSPRDYNEQFF. CDR3 coding DNA: TGTGCCGCACGGGACTCCCCGAGAGACTACAATGAGCAGTTCTTC.

The chain has TRBV27 and TRBJ1-3; TRBD1 is a possible D gene (6 bases). CDR1 is MNHEY, CDR2 SMNVEV, per germline (reference sequence). Deletions cut 3 bases from V and 4 bases from J, with 13 bases between. The CDR3 loop spans 15 amino acids. The CDR3 loop reads CASSLAGAWGNTIYF. The CDR3 bases are TGTGCCAGCAGTTTGGCAGGGGCATGGGGAAACACCATATATTTT.

This clone was seen only once. The gene calls are TRBV2 and TRBJ2-3, with TRBD1 identical over 8 bases. The J segment lost 2 bases and the V segment lost 3 bases, leaving 7 bases of the junction unmatched. Germline V gene data show CDR1 as SNHLY and CDR2 as FYNNEI. The CDR3 runs 16 residues. This chain's CDR3 is CASSDRRGLDTDTQYF. CDR3 DNA sequence: TGTGCCAGCAGTGACCGCAGGGGGCTGGACACAGATACGCAGTATTTT.

The chain has TRBV7-2 and TRBJ1-3; no definite D call. The CDR3 runs to 18 residues. Germline V gene sequence: CDR1 SGHTA, CDR2 FQGNSA. V was cut by 3 bases and J by 5 bases, with 23 bases left in between. CDR3 nucleotides: TGTGCCAGCAGCTTTGCGTACCCCGGATCCGCTGTGAGAAACACCATATATTTT. The encoded protein is CASSFAYPGSAVRNTIYF.

This chain connects TRBV2 to TRBJ2-3; D is unclear. This CDR3 is 12 amino acids long. Deletions cut 7 bases from V and 5 bases from J, with 10 bases between. Looked up from germline, CDR1 is SNHLY and CDR2 is FYNNEI. The CDR3 DNA reads as TGTGCCAGCAAAGAGAACCGAGATACGCAGTATTTT. Residues: CASKENRDTQYF.

The rearrangement uses TRBV7-2 and TRBJ2-5; 7 positions match TRBD2. The V and J ends lost 6 bases and 2 bases, in that order; junction bases with no gene match: 9. CDR1 SGHTA and CDR2 FQGNSA come from the germline V gene. The CDR3 is 15 amino acids. The CDR3 nucleotides read TGTGCCAGCAGAATATCGGGCGGGAGACAAGAGACCCAGTACTTC. This sequence encodes CASRISGGRQETQYF.

The rearrangement joins TRBV2 to TRBJ2-7, with a tentative D call TRBD2 (5 bases). This CDR3 region has 14 residues. CDR1 is SNHLY and CDR2 is FYNNEI in the germline V gene. V dropped 5 bases and J dropped 4 bases, with 15 bases sitting between them. The CDR3 region is CASSPSQLVYEQYF. The DNA for the CDR3 is TGTGCCAGCAGTCCCTCACAACTAGTTTACGAGCAGTACTTC.

For the CDR3, the DNA is TGTGCCAGCAGTGATCCGAGCGGGAGCCCTTACAATGAGCAGTTCTTC. Protein sequence: CASSDPSGSPYNEQFF. J is TRBJ2-1 and V is TRBV6-1; 8 nucleotides line up with TRBD2. Germline V gene sequence: CDR1 MNHNS, CDR2 SASEGT. With V trimmed by 3 bases and J by 4 bases, 8 bases remained unmatched. The CDR3 sequence is 16 residues long.

The V and J genes are TRBV19 and TRBJ2-1; D perhaps matches TRBD2 (6 bases). The V gene lost 5 bases and the J gene lost 6 bases, with 17 bases spanning the gap. Germline CDR1 reads LNHDA; CDR2 reads SQIVND (reference sequence). The CDR3 length is 15 residues. The CDR3 bases are TGTGCCAGTAGTCGGGCTAGCGCGGGCATCAATGAGCAGTTCTTC. The encoded protein is CASSRASAGINEQFF.

The chain employs TRBV5-5 and TRBJ2-5; a possible D gene is TRBD2 (6 bases). The germline gives CDR1 SGHKS, CDR2 YYEKEE (reference sequence). Trimming left V 4 bases short and J 5 bases short, with 15 bases between. This CDR3 has 14 amino acids. The CDR3 DNA sequence: TGTGCCAGCAGCCGGGACTTACTGGGGGAGACCCAGTACTTC. It encodes CASSRDLLGETQYF.

The rearrangement links TRBV27 to TRBJ2-1, with TRBD1 matching over 8 bases. The CDR3 is made up of 16 amino acids. Germline loops: CDR1 MNHEY, CDR2 SMNVEV (reference sequence). With 5 bases clipped from V and 13 bases from J, the junction kept 19 bases outside the gene matches. CDR3 amino acids: CASSPVDRGKTADQFF. In nucleotides, the CDR3 is TGTGCCAGCAGTCCCGTAGACAGGGGTAAGACCGCCGATCAGTTCTTC.

This chain uses TRBV7-8 with TRBJ1-3; 7 nucleotides line up with TRBD1. V was pared by 2 bases and J by 1 base, with 5 bases of the junction left unmatched. Germline-derived CDR1 and CDR2 are SGHVS and FQNEAQ. The CDR3 length is 16 residues. In DNA, the CDR3 is TGTGCCAGCAGCTTATCAGGGGGTAGTTCTGGAAACACCATATATTTT. Residues: CASSLSGGSSGNTIYF. The full variable domain, with the rest looked up from reference TRBV7-8 and TRBJ1-3, is GAGVSQSPRYKVAKRGQDVALRCDPISGHVSLFWYQQALGQGPEFLTYFQNEAQLDKSGLPSDRFFAERPEGSVSTLKIQRTQQEDSAVYLCASSLSGGSSGNTIYFGEGSWLTVV.